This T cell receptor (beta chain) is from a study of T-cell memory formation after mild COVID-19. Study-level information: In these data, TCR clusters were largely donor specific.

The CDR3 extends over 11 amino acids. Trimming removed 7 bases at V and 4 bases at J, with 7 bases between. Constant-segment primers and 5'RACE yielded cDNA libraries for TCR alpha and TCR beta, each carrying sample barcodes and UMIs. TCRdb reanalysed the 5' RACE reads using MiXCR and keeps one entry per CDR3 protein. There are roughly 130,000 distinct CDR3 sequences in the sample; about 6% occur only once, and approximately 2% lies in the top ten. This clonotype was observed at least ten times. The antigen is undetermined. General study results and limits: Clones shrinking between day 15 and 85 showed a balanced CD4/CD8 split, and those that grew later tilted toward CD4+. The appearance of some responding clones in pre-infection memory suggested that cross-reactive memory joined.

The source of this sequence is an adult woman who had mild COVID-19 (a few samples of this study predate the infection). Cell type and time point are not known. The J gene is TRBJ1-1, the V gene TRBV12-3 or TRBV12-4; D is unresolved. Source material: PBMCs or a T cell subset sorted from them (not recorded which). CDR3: CASISTTEAFF. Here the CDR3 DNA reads TGTGCCAGCATTTCTACCACTGAAGCTTTCTTT.